This TCR beta chain comes out of a study of blood T cell repertoires in COVID-19. Measured with immunoSEQ multiplex PCR; TCRdb has only the in-frame clones, and not every one. Among approximately 12,000 clones, approximately 82% were seen once, and the ten largest hold just over 20%. Trimming took 5 bases from V and 1 from J, leaving 11 bases between them. Germline-derived CDR1 and CDR2 are SQVTM and ANQGSEA. The CDR3 has 13 amino acids. Sample: peripheral blood. This sequence originates from a human donor in a cohort sampled during active COVID-19. The rearrangement links TRBV29-1 to TRBJ1-1; no firm D call. The CDR3 DNA is TGCAGCGTTTCGGAACAGTCGAACACTGAAGCTTTCTTT. Translated: CSVSEQSNTEAFF.